This T cell receptor (beta chain) was identified during a study of cytomegalovirus exposure and HLA in healthy donors. V lost 3 bases and J lost 0, with 11 bases in between. This CDR3 has 15 amino acids. Germline CDR1 is SGHAT and CDR2 is FQNNGV. A remark on this clone: The target antigen is unknown.

The PCR contained 60 Vbeta and 13 Jbeta primers. TCRdb's table, derived via immunoSEQ multiplex PCR, lists solely in-frame clones and lacks some. The sample data list some 150,000 clones. Whole-study findings and limits: In vitro data verified a few CMV-associated chains as specific for CMV antigens. A missense DCLRE1C variant was associated with V- and J-gene trimming of TCR beta chains in a later analysis, and an independent cohort replicated the association. Common viral pathogens seemed to be connected with several of the most significant clusters, according to a later analysis.

This TCR derives from a man aged 35 to 55 in good health and CMV-seronegative. The sample was PBMCs. The chain uses TRBV11-2 and TRBJ1-1, with D maybe TRBD1 (6 bases). The CDR3 bases are TGTGCCAGCAGCTTCCCCGGGACAATGAACACTGAAGCTTTCTTT. Its translation: CASSFPGTMNTEAFF.